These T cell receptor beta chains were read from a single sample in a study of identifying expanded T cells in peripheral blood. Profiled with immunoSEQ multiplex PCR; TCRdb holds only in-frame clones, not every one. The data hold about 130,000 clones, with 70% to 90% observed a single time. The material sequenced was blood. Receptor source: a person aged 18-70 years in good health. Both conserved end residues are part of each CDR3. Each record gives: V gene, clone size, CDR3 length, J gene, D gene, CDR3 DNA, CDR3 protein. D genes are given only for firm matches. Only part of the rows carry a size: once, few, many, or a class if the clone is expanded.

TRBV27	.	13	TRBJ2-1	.	TGTGCCAGCAGTTACAGGGGGGGGAATGAGCAGTTCTTC	CASSYRGGNEQFF
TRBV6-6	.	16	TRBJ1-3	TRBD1	TGTGCCAGCAACCCGGGACAGGGGAGAAGTGGAAACACCATATATTTT	CASNPGQGRSGNTIYF
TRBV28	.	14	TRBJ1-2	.	TGTGCCAGCACCCCAGGTCCAGTAGTCGGTGGCTACACCTTC	CASTPGPVVGGYTF
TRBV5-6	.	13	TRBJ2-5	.	TGTGCCAGCAGCTTCCCACAGAAAGAGACCCAGTACTTC	CASSFPQKETQYF
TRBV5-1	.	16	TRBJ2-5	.	TGCGCCAGCAGATCAGCCGGGGGTAGCGGACAAGAGACCCAGTACTTC	CASRSAGGSGQETQYF
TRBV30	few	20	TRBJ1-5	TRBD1	TGTGCCTGGAGTGAAGAGACAGGGTCCCTCCCCGCTTATAGCAATCAGCCCCAGCATTTT	CAWSEETGSLPAYSNQPQHF
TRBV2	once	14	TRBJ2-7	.	TGTGCCAGCAGTTTGGAACAGAAAAGCTACGAGCAGTACTTC	CASSLEQKSYEQYF
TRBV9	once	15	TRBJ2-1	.	TGTGCCAGCAGCGCTCAAGACTCGGCCGTCAATGAGCAGTTCTTC	CASSAQDSAVNEQFF
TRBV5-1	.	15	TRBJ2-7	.	TGCGCCAGCAGCTTGGGGGCCGTACATGGGGCCGAGCAGTACTTC	CASSLGAVHGAEQYF
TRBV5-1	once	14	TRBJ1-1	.	TGCGCCAGCAGCCTGACAGGAGAGAACACTGAAGCTTTCTTT	CASSLTGENTEAFF
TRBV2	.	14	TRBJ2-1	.	TGTGCCAGCAGTGTGAGGGGGGGCAATAATGAGCAGTTCTTC	CASSVRGGNNEQFF
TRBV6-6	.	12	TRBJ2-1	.	TGTGCCAGCAGTTACTCGAACCCTGAGCAGTTCTTC	CASSYSNPEQFF
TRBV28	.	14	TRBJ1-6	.	TGTGCCAGCAGTTGGTCCCGCGCCAATTCACCCCTCCACTTT	CASSWSRANSPLHF
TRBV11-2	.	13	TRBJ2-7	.	TGTGCCAGCAGCTTAGATCCTCGGACTCCGGTGAACTTC	CASSLDPRTPVNF
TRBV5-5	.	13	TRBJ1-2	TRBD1	TGTGCCAGCAGCTGGGACAGGGGAGGAGGCTACACCTTC	CASSWDRGGGYTF
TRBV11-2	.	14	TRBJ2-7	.	TGTGCCAGCAGCTTATCAGGGTCCACCTACGAGCAGTACTTC	CASSLSGSTYEQYF
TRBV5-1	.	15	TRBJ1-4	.	TGCGCCAGCAGGTTGGGCACTGCAACTAATGAAAAACTGTTTTTT	CASRLGTATNEKLFF
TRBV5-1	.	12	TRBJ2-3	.	TGCGCCAGCAGCTTTACCACAGATACGCAGTATTTT	CASSFTTDTQYF
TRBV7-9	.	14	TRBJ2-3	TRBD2	TGTGCCAGCAGCACAGACCTAGCGGGGTATACGCAGTATTTT	CASSTDLAGYTQYF
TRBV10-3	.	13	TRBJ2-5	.	TGTGCCATCAGTGGTGCAGGCCAAGAGACCCAGTACTTC	CAISGAGQETQYF
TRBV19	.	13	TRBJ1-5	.	TGTGCCAGTCAGAGCGTAAGCAATCAGCCCCAGCATTTT	CASQSVSNQPQHF
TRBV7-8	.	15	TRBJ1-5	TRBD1	TGTGCCAGCAGCGGACAGGGGGTAGGCAATCAGCCCCAGCATTTT	CASSGQGVGNQPQHF
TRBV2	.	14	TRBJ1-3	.	TGTGCCAGCAGTGAAGGGGGGCCTGGAAACACCATATATTTT	CASSEGGPGNTIYF
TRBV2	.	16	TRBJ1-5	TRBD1	TGTGCCAGCAGTGTTTTTCGTGAGACAGGGGATCAGCCCCAGCATTTT	CASSVFRETGDQPQHF
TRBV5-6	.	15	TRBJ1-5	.	TGTGCCAGCAGCTTCGCCGGGACACCTAATCAGCCCCAGCATTTT	CASSFAGTPNQPQHF
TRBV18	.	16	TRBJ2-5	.	TGTGCCAGCTCACCACCCCCCACTACCGTACAAGAGACCCAGTACTTC	CASSPPPTTVQETQYF
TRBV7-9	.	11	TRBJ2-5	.	TGTGCCAGCAGCTTTCAAGAGACCCAGTACTTC	CASSFQETQYF